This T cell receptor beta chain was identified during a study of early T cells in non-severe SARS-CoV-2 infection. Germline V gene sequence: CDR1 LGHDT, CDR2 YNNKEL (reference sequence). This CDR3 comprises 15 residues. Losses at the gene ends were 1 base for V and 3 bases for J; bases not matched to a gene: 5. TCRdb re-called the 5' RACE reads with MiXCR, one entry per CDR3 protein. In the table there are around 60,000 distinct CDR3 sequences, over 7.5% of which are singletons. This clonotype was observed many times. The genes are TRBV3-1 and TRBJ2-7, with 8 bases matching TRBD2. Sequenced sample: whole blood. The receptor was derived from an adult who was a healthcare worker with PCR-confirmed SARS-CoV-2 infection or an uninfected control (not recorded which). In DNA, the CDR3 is TGTGCCAGCAGCCAAGTGAGCGGGAGTAACTACGAGCAGTACTTC. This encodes CASSQVSGSNYEQYF.